The clone carrying this T cell receptor beta chain was found once. Its matching antigen is unknown. The data were obtained in a study of cytomegalovirus exposure and HLA in healthy donors. General study points: Indistinguishable V segments, including TRBV6-2 and TRBV6-3, were excluded. Researchers counted around 150 TCR beta chains as cytomegalovirus-associated. A previous analysis found most TCR beta V segments productive roughly 87% or roughly 30% of the time.

It was with 60 Vbeta and 13 Jbeta primers that the PCR ran. Assay used: immunoSEQ multiplex PCR; TCRdb lists only in-frame clones, some missing. The sample has around 180,000 clones; roughly 80% are singletons. Germline lookup yields CDR1 PRHDT and CDR2 FYEKMQ (reference sequence). The CDR3 sequence is 15 residues long. V was pared by 3 bases and J by 1 base, with 12 bases between. Sequences were obtained from PBMCs. This clonotype was obtained from a woman aged 25 to 39 in good health and CMV-seropositive. The gene calls are TRBV13 and TRBJ1-1; D not resolved. The CDR3 region has the DNA TGTGCCAGCAGCTTTTTGGGGAGGGCGAACACTGAAGCTTTCTTT. The encoded protein is CASSFLGRANTEAFF.